This T cell receptor (beta chain) was sequenced for a study of shared clonotypes between healthy human individuals. Data came from immunoSEQ multiplex PCR; TCRdb stores just in-frame clones and leaves some out. The table has about a million clones, around three quarters seen once; the top ten hold almost 0.9%. The CDR3 contains 13 residues. The germline V and J ends were trimmed by 0 bases and 9 bases, with 10 bases remaining between them. The germline CDR1 and CDR2 sequences are SGDLS and YYNGEE. The sample taken for sequencing was memory CD4+ T cells from PBMCs. The subset is: CD45RA-negative fraction. This TCR was recovered from a man aged 18 to 29 in good health. Some clones in this sample may be carry-over from other donors' samples. The chain carries TRBV9 and TRBJ2-1; the D gene could be TRBD1 or TRBD2 (5 bases each). The DNA of the CDR3 is TGTGCCAGCAGCGTAGGAGGGACGGTTGAGCAGTTCTTC. Its protein is CASSVGGTVEQFF. The variable domain in full, completed from reference TRBV9 and TRBJ2-1, reads DSGVTQTPKHLITATGQRVTLRCSPRSGDLSVYWYQQSLDQGLQFLIQYYNGEERAKGNILERFSAQQFPDLHSELNLSSLELGDSALYFCASSVGGTVEQFFGPGTRLTVL.